This T cell receptor beta chain was found in a study of blood T cells in healthy people across ages. Study results and limitations: Long-lived donors carried more naive CD4+ cells and greater diversity than aged donors.

The length of the CDR3 is 14 residues. Trimming stripped 5 bases from V and 5 bases from J, with 15 bases between. Germline lookup yields CDR1 SEHNR and CDR2 FQNEAQ (reference sequence). This clonotype has a handful of counts. Its antigen is still unknown. Next came a second PCR, run for roughly 6 to 11 cycles, which used a sample-barcoded 5' primer along with a J-beta primer mix. Unique molecular identifiers of 12 random nucleotides labeled each cDNA. From the 5' RACE reads, TCRdb called clonotypes with MiXCR, one entry per CDR3 protein. The profile shows about 1,800,000 distinct CDR3 sequences, 28% of them singletons.

Sequencing input: blood. This receptor was identified in a woman in her 30s in good health. The chain employs TRBV7-9 and TRBJ1-2; D is uncertain. CDR3: CASSPSEPGYGYTF. DNA of the CDR3: TGTGCCAGCAGCCCCTCTGAGCCGGGGTATGGCTACACCTTC.